Listed below are T cell receptor beta chains from one sample, sequenced in a study of T cell clones after liver transplantation. This table comes from immunoSEQ multiplex PCR, and its TCRdb copy is limited to in-frame clones, with some not included. The sample lists approximately 51,000 clones, more than 65% seen once, with about 10% in the top ten. Sequencing was performed on CD4+ T cells from blood, taken approximately 54 months after liver transplant. The source of these receptors is a human patient who received a liver transplant. The T cells may partly be graft donor cells. The CDR3 runs from the conserved cysteine through the conserved F or W. A D gene is named only where the DNA matches it firmly. Clone size, where shown, is once, few, many, or a class for clones that have expanded.

. | TRBJ2-5 | TRBV30 | . | CAWSVQGETQYF | TGTGCCTGGAGTGTACAGGGAGAGACCCAGTACTTC
. | TRBJ2-1 | TRBV5-1 | . | CASSLTTGNRELFF | TGCGCCAGCAGCTTGACCACAGGGAATAGAGAGCTGTTCTTC
. | TRBJ1-4 | TRBV7-2 | . | CASSFPEAPEANEKLFF | TGTGCCAGCAGCTTCCCCGAGGCACCAGAAGCTAATGAAAAACTGTTTTTT
. | TRBJ1-6 | TRBV2 | . | CASSERQPANSPLHF | TGTGCCAGCAGTGAAAGACAGCCGGCAAATTCACCCCTCCACTTT
. | TRBJ2-7 | TRBV7-2 | . | CASSFTGGSEQYF | TGTGCCAGCAGCTTTACTGGGGGGAGTGAGCAGTACTTC
. | TRBJ1-6 | TRBV6-5 | . | CASSYWTVQHSPLHF | TGTGCCAGCAGTTACTGGACAGTCCAACATTCACCCCTCCACTTT
TRBD1 | TRBJ1-1 | TRBV5-1 | . | CASSPLQGATEAFF | TGCGCCAGCAGCCCATTACAGGGGGCTACTGAAGCTTTCTTT
. | TRBJ1-4 | TRBV30 | . | CAWSSQGPEEKLFF | TGTGCCTGGAGTTCGCAGGGTCCGGAGGAAAAACTGTTTTTT
. | TRBJ2-1 | TRBV18 | few | CASSPNRANEQFF | TGTGCCAGCTCACCGAACAGGGCCAATGAGCAGTTCTTC
. | TRBJ2-7 | TRBV15 | . | CATSRDYQGLYEQYF | TGTGCCACCAGCAGAGATTATCAGGGTCTCTACGAGCAGTACTTC
. | TRBJ2-7 | TRBV7-8 | . | CASSLDSYYEQYF | TGTGCCAGCAGCTTGGACAGTTATTACGAGCAGTACTTC
. | TRBJ2-7 | TRBV30 | . | CAWSLLDSSYEQYF | TGTGCCTGGAGCTTATTGGACAGCTCCTACGAGCAGTACTTC
. | TRBJ1-1 | TRBV28 | once | CASSSPQGRAFF | TGTGCCAGCAGTTCCCCTCAGGGGAGAGCTTTCTTT
TRBD1 | TRBJ1-1 | TRBV4-1 | few | CASRDSARGPNTEAFF | TGCGCCAGCCGGGACAGCGCTCGGGGACCCAACACTGAAGCTTTCTTT
. | TRBJ1-1 | TRBV9 | . | CASSVQVNTEAFF | TGTGCCAGCAGCGTACAGGTGAACACTGAAGCTTTCTTT
. | TRBJ2-2 | TRBV7-2 | . | CASSLGAGRNTGELFF | TGTGCCAGCAGCTTAGGGGCAGGGAGGAACACCGGGGAGCTGTTTTTT
. | TRBJ2-2 | TRBV5-1 | . | CASSLAGTGELFF | TGCGCCAGCAGCTTGGCGGGCACCGGGGAGCTGTTTTTT
TRBD1 | TRBJ2-3 | TRBV6-5 | few | CASSLGGTGSTDTQYF | TGTGCCAGCAGTTTAGGGGGGACAGGGAGCACAGATACGCAGTATTTT
. | TRBJ1-1 | TRBV30 | few | CAWSVLVNTEAFF | TGTGCCTGGAGTGTACTGGTTAACACTGAAGCTTTCTTT
TRBD1 | TRBJ1-1 | TRBV2 | . | CASRDRGMNTEAFF | TGTGCCAGCAGGGACAGGGGGATGAACACTGAAGCTTTCTTT
TRBD2 | TRBJ2-7 | TRBV7-2 | . | CASSLSSGISYEQYF | TGTGCCAGCAGCTTATCGAGCGGGATCTCCTACGAGCAGTACTTC
. | TRBJ2-3 | TRBV29-1 | . | CSAEDFSSTDTQYF | TGCAGCGCCGAAGATTTCTCTAGCACAGATACGCAGTATTTT
. | TRBJ2-2 | TRBV7-8 | once | CASSLANGAPTGELFF | TGTGCCAGCAGCTTAGCGAACGGGGCTCCCACCGGGGAGCTGTTTTTT
TRBD2 | TRBJ2-3 | TRBV6-5 | . | CASGAGERGTQYF | TGTGCCAGCGGAGCGGGGGAGCGAGGTACGCAGTATTTT
TRBD1 | TRBJ2-1 | TRBV6-5 | . | CASSYSDRGYEQFF | TGTGCCAGCAGTTACTCGGACAGGGGGTATGAGCAGTTCTTC